This TCR beta chain was documented in a study of T cell responses to AZD1222 COVID-19 vaccine. Study-wide findings and caveats: Possibly, clonal diversity was underestimated; donors were largely white British and included more females.

Clones were sequenced by immunoSEQ multiplex PCR, and TCRdb holds only the in-frame ones, with some missing. The sample lists about 130,000 clones, approximately 90% occurring once. Germline V gives CDR1 MNHNY, CDR2 SVGAGI (reference sequence). The ends were cut back, 5 bases at V and 2 bases at J, with 10 bases in the middle. CDR3 length: 14 amino acids. Concerning this clone: What it binds is not known.

Sequenced material: peripheral blood, taken on day 0 of AZD1222 vaccination. The chain recombines TRBV6-6 with TRBJ2-1; a weak D match, TRBD1 (6 bases). The source is an adult in good health. The CDR3 DNA reads as TGTGCCAGCAGTATTAAGGGGGCCTACAATGAGCAGTTCTTC. The encoded protein is CASSIKGAYNEQFF.